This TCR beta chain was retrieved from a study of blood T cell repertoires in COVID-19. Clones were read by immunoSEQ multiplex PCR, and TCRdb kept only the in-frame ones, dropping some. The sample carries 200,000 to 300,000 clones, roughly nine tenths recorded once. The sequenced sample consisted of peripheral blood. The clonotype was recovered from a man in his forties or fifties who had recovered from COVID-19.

As DNA, the CDR3 is TGTGCCAGCAGTTATTTTGCGGGAGGGCCGGGTGAGCAGTTCTTC. The encoded protein is CASSYFAGGPGEQFF. The rearrangement links TRBV6-2 or TRBV6-3 to TRBJ2-1; 9 positions match TRBD2. The CDR3 sequence is 15 residues long. Germline V gives CDR1 MNHEY, CDR2 SVGEGT. V lost 3 bases, J lost 9 bases, and 9 bases stayed unmatched.